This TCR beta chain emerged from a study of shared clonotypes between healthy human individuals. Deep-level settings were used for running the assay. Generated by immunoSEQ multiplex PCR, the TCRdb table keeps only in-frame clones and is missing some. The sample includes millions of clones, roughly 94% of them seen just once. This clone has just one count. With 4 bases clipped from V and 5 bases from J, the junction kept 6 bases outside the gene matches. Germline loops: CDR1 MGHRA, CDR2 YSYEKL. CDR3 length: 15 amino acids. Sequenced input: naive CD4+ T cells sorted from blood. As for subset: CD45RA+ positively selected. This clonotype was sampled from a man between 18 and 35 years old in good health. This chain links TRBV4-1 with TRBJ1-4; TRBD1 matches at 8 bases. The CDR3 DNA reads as TGCGCCAGCAGCCCGACAGGGGTAGGGAATGAAAAACTGTTTTTT. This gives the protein CASSPTGVGNEKLFF.